This T cell receptor (beta chain) was profiled in a study of T cells after posttransplantation cyclophosphamide listed by TCRdb under 2016. For context, the study as a whole: Using TRB sequencing, the study followed how the T cell repertoire reconstituted after myeloablative bone marrow transplantation in which posttransplantation cyclophosphamide served as GVHD prophylaxis. TRB sequencing was performed on blood from all 35 or so PTCy patients with 1-year posttransplant specimens. Because TRA and TRB clonality were tightly correlated in nine or ten samples, subsequent TCR analyses were focused on TRB only. Public TRB sequences were checked against a database of over 3,500 sequences associated with responses to pathogens, tumor antigens, self-antigens and alloantigens. Samples from approximately 37 PTCy-treated patients, along with samples from 16 of their related bone marrow donors, underwent antigen receptor sequencing. TRB sequencing was also done on up to about 3 additional blood samples from 2 to 5.2 years after transplant in 3 patients, and on pretransplant blood from several patients. Study-wide conclusions, independent of this receptor: At 1-2 months, donor-recipient similarity was low but rose over the first year, and the later blood repertoires were often dominated by donor CD8+ memory clones. The TRB repertoires of T cells infiltrating skin or GI tract showed only limited overlap with the TRB repertoires of T cells in blood. Across the 45 patients, TRB clonality was highly associated with recipient CMV seropositivity and CMV reactivation, and diversity with PTCy was similar to that in the CNI/methotrexate controls.

TRB sequencing was run on genomic DNA with either the immunoSEQ assay at survey resolution or the hsTCRB kit. The original methods were these. The immunoSEQ software handled the initial read processing, while the LymphoSeq R package was used for the repertoire analyses. For each TRB dataset, clonality was calculated as 1 minus normalized Shannon entropy, and the Gini coefficient was computed as well. Phenotypes of unsorted samples were inferred by mapping TRB sequences from sorted subsets of the recipient or donor onto unsorted samples of the same recipient. The source is immuneACCESS, and TCRdb retained only in-frame sequences with V and J called. Part of the clones is not carried over; for the studies checked, unresolved V genes explain less than half of this, and the remainder is unexplained. The V and J calls and clone size come from that table; D and trimming were worked out from the DNA. In this sample the table shows under 40,000 clones, about 91% of which occur a single time. 0.1% of the sample belongs to the ten largest clones.

To count as naive, T cells had to be viable CD3+CD4+ or CD3+CD8+ cells with a CCR7+CD45RA+CD45RO-CD95-CD27+CD28+ profile. Peripheral blood samples were provided by related bone marrow donors on the day of marrow donation. Peripheral blood and bone marrow mononuclear cells were isolated by Ficoll-Hypaque density centrifugation and were cryopreserved. FACS on a FACSAria II was used to sort CD4+ and CD8+ T cells, including the naive and memory subsets. For this clone: No antigen is known for it. No much larger clonotype is one base removed from it; base qualities were not supplied.

The CDR3 runs 16 amino acids, cysteine and phenylalanine included. Only the CDR3 portion is preserved as DNA: 48 bases, with reading frame beginning at the first base. Relative to germline, V is missing 0 bases and J is missing 5 bases, with 6 bases of the junction outside any gene match. The CDR1 and CDR2 encoded by the germline V gene (reference sequence) are SGHNT and YYREEE. Specimen: naive CD4+ T cells sorted from blood. The clonotype originates from a man aged 30 to 45 in good health and a related stem cell transplant donor. Here the chain combines TRBV5-4 and TRBJ2-1, and 9 bases in between align with TRBD2. The CDR3 sequence is CASSLAAGGRNNEQFF. The bases read TGTGCCAGCAGCTTGGCAGCGGGGGGACGAAACAATGAGCAGTTCTTC.